What follows are 10 T cell receptor beta chains derived from one specimen sequenced in a study of blood T cell repertoires in COVID-19 (dated by TCRdb to 2018 to 2020). Library preparation employed the immunoSEQ multiplex PCR assay. TCRdb's version of the immuneACCESS table is confined to in-frame rearrangements and falls short of the full clone set. An unresolved V gene accounts for under half of the shortfall where checked; the remainder is of unknown origin. Present in this sample are 200,000 to 250,000 clones, more than 80% of which were seen just once. The ten largest clones take up about 7.8% of the sample. The sequenced material came from peripheral blood. These TCRs come from an elderly woman with COVID-19, enrolled during active disease.

This chain uses TRBV28 with TRBJ2-5; 9 bases map to TRBD1. The CDR3 spans 16 residues. Trimming at V came to 4 bases and at J to 4 bases, leaving 10 bases not matched to a gene. From germline, CDR1 is MDHEN and CDR2 SYDVKM. CDR3 DNA sequence: TGTGCCAGCAGTTACGATTACAGGGGGCGACTAGAGACCCAGTACTTC. Translating it yields CASSYDYRGRLETQYF.

This chain uses TRBV7-3 with TRBJ2-1, with 7 nucleotides matching TRBD1. Losses at the gene ends were 3 bases for V and 0 bases for J; bases not matched to a gene: 2. Germline assignment: CDR1 SGHTA and CDR2 FQGTGA. The CDR3 has 15 amino acids. The CDR3 is CASSLTGSSYNEQFF. The CDR3 DNA reads as TGTGCCAGCAGCTTGACAGGGAGCTCCTACAATGAGCAGTTCTTC. The full variable domain, completed using reference TRBV7-3 and TRBJ2-1, is GAGVSQTPSNKVTEKGKYVELRCDPISGHTALYWYRQSLGQGPEFLIYFQGTGAADDSGLPNDRFFAVRPEGSVSTLKIQRTERGDSAVYLCASSLTGSSYNEQFFGPGTRLTVL.

The gene calls are TRBV19 and TRBJ1-5, with D unresolved. Germline-derived CDR1 and CDR2 are LNHDA and SQIVND (reference sequence). V lost 3 bases and J lost 5, with 5 bases in between. The length of the CDR3 is 12 residues. The CDR3 sequence: CASSMLDQPQHF. The CDR3 nucleotides read TGTGCCAGTAGTATGTTAGATCAGCCCCAGCATTTT.

The chain has TRBV19 and TRBJ1-6, with D perhaps TRBD1 (6 bases). The CDR3 covers 16 residues. Germline V gene lookup returns CDR1 LNHDA and CDR2 SQIVND (reference sequence). V was trimmed by 6 bases and J by 7 bases, leaving 19 bases between them. CDR3: CASRILTGPGNSPLHF. DNA of the CDR3: TGTGCCAGTAGGATACTCACAGGGCCCGGAAATTCACCCCTCCACTTT. Drawing the rest from reference TRBV19 and TRBJ1-6, the complete variable domain is DGGITQSPKYLFRKEGQNVTLSCEQNLNHDAMYWYRQDPGQGLRLIYYSQIVNDFQKGDIAEGYSVSREKKESFPLTVTSAQKNPTAFYLCASRILTGPGNSPLHFGNGTRLTVT.

The gene calls are TRBV5-6 and TRBJ2-2, with D possibly being TRBD1 (6 bases). The V end was cut by 0 bases, the J end by 4 bases, with 16 bases between. Germline V lookup: CDR1 SGHDT, CDR2 YYEEEE. The CDR3 length is 17 residues. The CDR3 coding sequence is TGTGCCAGCAGCTTGGCCCCCGGGACAAAAGTCACCGGGGAGCTGTTTTTT. This codes for CASSLAPGTKVTGELFF. Full variable domain (remainder filled in from reference TRBV5-6 and TRBJ2-2): DAGVTQSPTHLIKTRGQQVTLRCSPKSGHDTVSWYQQALGQGPQFIFQYYEEEERQRGNFPDRFSGHQFPNYSSELNVNALLLGDSALYLCASSLAPGTKVTGELFFGEGSRLTVL.

This clone was counted a few times. V is TRBV9 and J is TRBJ1-3; the D is unclear. The CDR3 length is 14 residues. Trimming stripped 4 bases from V and 0 bases from J, with 8 bases between. Germline V gene data show CDR1 as SGDLS and CDR2 as YYNGEE. The CDR3 spells CASSLLSSGNTIYF. The CDR3 DNA reads as TGTGCCAGCAGCCTCTTGAGCTCTGGAAACACCATATATTTT. Full variable domain (rest looked up from reference TRBV9 and TRBJ1-3): DSGVTQTPKHLITATGQRVTLRCSPRSGDLSVYWYQQSLDQGLQFLIQYYNGEERAKGNILERFSAQQFPDLHSELNLSSLELGDSALYFCASSLLSSGNTIYFGEGSWLTVV.

The rearrangement joins TRBV7-9 to TRBJ1-5; TRBD1 is a possible D gene (5 bases). This CDR3 contains 15 residues. V shed 5 bases and J shed 1 base, with 12 bases lying between them. From germline, CDR1 is SEHNR and CDR2 FQNEAQ (reference sequence). The CDR3, as DNA: TGTGCCAGCAGCCCCCCGGGGGGGAGCAATCAGCCCCAGCATTTT. Its protein is CASSPPGGSNQPQHF.

As DNA, the CDR3 is TGCAGTGCTAGTCCATTTGGGGGACTCCCCGGGTACAATGAGCAGTTCTTC. It specifies CSASPFGGLPGYNEQFF. This chain links TRBV20-1 with TRBJ2-1; D is possibly TRBD2 (6 bases). This CDR3 contains 17 residues. Trimming removed 3 bases from V and 4 bases from J, with 22 bases in between. Per germline, CDR1 DFQATT and CDR2 SNEGSKA (reference sequence).

The chain uses TRBV6-2 or TRBV6-3 and TRBJ2-1; 12 bases are shared with TRBD2. CDR3 length: 15 amino acids. The V gene end was trimmed by 5 bases and the J gene end by 7 bases; junction bases not matched to a gene: 6. Germline CDR1 MNHEY, CDR2 SVGEGT. The CDR3 coding sequence is TGTGCCAGCAGTCTAGGACTAGCGGGATGGAATGAGCAGTTCTTC. Its protein product is CASSLGLAGWNEQFF.

The gene calls are TRBV11-1 and TRBJ2-1; 14 nucleotides match TRBD2. Trimming removed 5 bases from V and 16 bases from J; junction bases left unmatched: 4. The CDR3 has 12 amino acids. Germline CDR1 SGHAT, CDR2 FQDESV (reference sequence). The CDR3: CASSRTSGGRFF. Written as DNA, the CDR3 is TGTGCCAGCAGCCGGACTAGCGGGGGGAGATTCTTC.